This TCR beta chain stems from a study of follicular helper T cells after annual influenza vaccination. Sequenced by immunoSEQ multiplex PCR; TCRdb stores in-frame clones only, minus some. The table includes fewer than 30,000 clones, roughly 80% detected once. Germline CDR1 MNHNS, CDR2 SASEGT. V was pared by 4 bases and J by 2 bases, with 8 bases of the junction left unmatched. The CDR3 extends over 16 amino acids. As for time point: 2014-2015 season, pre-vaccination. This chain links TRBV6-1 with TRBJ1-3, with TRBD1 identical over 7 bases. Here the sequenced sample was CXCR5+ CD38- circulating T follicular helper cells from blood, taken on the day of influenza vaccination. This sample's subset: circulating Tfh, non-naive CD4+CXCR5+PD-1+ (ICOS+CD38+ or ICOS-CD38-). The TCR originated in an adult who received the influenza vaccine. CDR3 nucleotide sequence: TGTGCCAGCAGTGGGAGACAGGGTGGAACTGGAAACACCATATATTTT. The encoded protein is CASSGRQGGTGNTIYF.